This passage covers 5 T cell receptor beta chains from one sample sequenced in a study of Ad26.COV2.S vaccination and SARS-CoV-2 variants. The data were produced by immunoSEQ multiplex PCR, yet TCRdb's version contains in-frame clones alone and is incomplete. The sample contains some 500,000 clones, 89% of which appear only once. Stated treatment: around 19 received Ad26.COV2.S at low or high dose, single or two shots; 5 received placebo; per-sample allocation not given. Specimen acquisition occurred on day 63 following the initial vaccine or placebo injection. This material consisted of peripheral blood, taken in a trial of Ad26.COV2.S vaccine versus placebo. These receptors were obtained from a person aged 18 to 65 who received the Ad26.COV2.S COVID-19 vaccine or a placebo.

V usage is TRBV9 and J usage is TRBJ2-1; TRBD2 aligns across 9 bases. The CDR3 runs 16 residues. V was pared by 4 bases and J by 6 bases, with 11 bases of the junction left unmatched. The germline V gene has CDR1 SGDLS and CDR2 YYNGEE. The CDR3 DNA is TGTGCCAGCAGCAAAGGGGGTGCTAGCGGGGCCAATGAGCAGTTCTTC. As protein: CASSKGGASGANEQFF.

This rearrangement joins TRBV7-9 to TRBJ2-1; 8 bases agree with TRBD2. There are 14 residues in the CDR3. The V gene's germline CDR1 is SEHNR and CDR2 FQNEAQ (reference sequence). With 7 bases clipped from V and 6 bases from J, the junction kept 8 bases outside the gene matches. In nucleotides, the CDR3 is TGTGCCAGCATTCCAGGCACTAGCGGCAATGAGCAGTTCTTC. Protein sequence: CASIPGTSGNEQFF.

The V gene is TRBV27, the J gene TRBJ1-1, with D possibly TRBD1 on 5 matching bases. The CDR3 length is 13 residues. The V gene's germline CDR1 is MNHEY and CDR2 SMNVEV (reference sequence). Between the trimmed V and J ends, which lost 4 bases and 1 base, there was a span of 7 bases. The CDR3: CASSSDKNTEAFF. CDR3 in DNA: TGTGCCAGCAGTTCGGACAAGAACACTGAAGCTTTCTTT.

The chain is built from TRBV11-2 and TRBJ1-1; D gene uncertain. CDR1 SGHAT and CDR2 FQNNGV come from the germline V gene. This CDR3 region has 15 residues. The V gene lost 4 bases and the J gene lost 3 bases, with 15 bases spanning the gap. CDR3 sequence: CASSSSRGFDTEAFF. Written as DNA, the CDR3 is TGTGCCAGCAGCTCCTCCCGGGGTTTCGACACTGAAGCTTTCTTT.

J is TRBJ2-5 and V is TRBV5-6; no firm D call. Deletions cut 4 bases from V and 0 bases from J, with 10 bases between. This CDR3 is 14 amino acids long. Looked up from germline, CDR1 is SGHDT and CDR2 is YYEEEE. The CDR3 loop is CASSPRRYQETQYF. In DNA, the CDR3 is TGTGCCAGCAGCCCCCGACGGTACCAAGAGACCCAGTACTTC.